These 11 T cell receptor beta chains share one sample of origin, sequenced in a study of blood T cells in healthy people across ages. A second PCR of 7 to 11 cycles used a sample-barcoded 5' primer and a J-beta primer mix. TCRdb itself ran the 5' RACE reads through MiXCR, one entry per CDR3 protein. Of over 600,000 distinct CDR3 sequences in the sample, just over 55% were seen once. Sequenced material: blood. The receptor source for this set is a man aged 40-55 years in good health.

In the case of this clonotype: Mismatch with germline at one junction end may stem from a read error. V and J are TRBV6-1 and TRBJ1-4, with D perhaps matching TRBD1 (6 bases). This CDR3 comprises 14 residues. The germline CDR1 and CDR2 sequences are MNHNS and SASEGT. CDR3 coding DNA: TGCCCCAGCAACGAGGTCAGGGGTAATGAAAAACTGTTTTTT. It codes for CPSNEVRGNEKLFF.

V is TRBV4-1 and J is TRBJ2-5; D not certain. The CDR3 loop spans 16 amino acids. CDR1 and CDR2 (germline): MGHRA, YSYEKL. V was cut by 1 base and J by 2 bases, with 14 bases left in between. This CDR3 is CASSQGSAPIQETQYF. CDR3 in DNA: TGCGCCAGCAGCCAAGGGAGCGCGCCCATTCAAGAGACCCAGTACTTC.

This clonotype was seen only a few times. The chain's CDR3 is CASSRGGTGWDGYTF. CDR3 coding DNA: TGTGCCAGCAGCCGAGGTGGGACAGGGTGGGATGGCTACACCTTC. The chain has TRBV7-2 and TRBJ1-2; TRBD1 matches at 9 bases. CDR3 length equals 15 residues. From germline, CDR1 is SGHTA and CDR2 FQGNSA. V lost 5 bases, J lost 6 bases, and 10 bases stayed unmatched.

The rearrangement links TRBV3-1 to TRBJ2-5, with TRBD1 identical over 7 bases. Germline lookup yields CDR1 LGHDT and CDR2 YNNKEL (reference sequence). The length of the CDR3 is 16 residues. The trim removed 7 bases at V and 0 bases at J, leaving 11 bases unmatched. Written as DNA, the CDR3 is TGTGCCAGCATCTCCAAGGACAGGTCTAACCAAGAGACCCAGTACTTC. Translated, it gives CASISKDRSNQETQYF.

This chain links TRBV2 with TRBJ2-7, with 7 bases aligning to TRBD2. Germline CDR1 SNHLY, CDR2 FYNNEI. The CDR3 has 15 amino acids. V lost 7 bases, J lost 0 bases, and 9 bases stayed unmatched. The DNA for the CDR3 is TGTGCCAGCAATGATCTAGCGGACCTCTCCTACGAGCAGTACTTC. It is translated as CASNDLADLSYEQYF.

The J gene is TRBJ2-3, the V gene TRBV12-3 or TRBV12-4; the D is unclear. The length of the CDR3 is 15 residues. Trimming cost V 3 bases and J 4 bases, with 14 bases left between them. The CDR3 sequence: CASSFFLGTADTQYF. Here the CDR3 DNA reads TGTGCCAGCAGTTTTTTTCTAGGAACGGCAGATACGCAGTATTTT.

This sequence joins TRBV2 and TRBJ2-4, with 7 bases aligning to TRBD1. The J segment lost 3 bases and the V segment lost 3 bases, leaving 5 bases of the junction unmatched. Germline values: CDR1 SNHLY, CDR2 FYNNEI. The CDR3 has 15 amino acids. The CDR3: CASSDAAGGKNIQYF. The DNA of the CDR3 is TGTGCCAGCAGTGACGCGGCAGGGGGCAAAAACATTCAGTACTTC.

The CDR3 DNA reads TGCAGCGTTGAGTGGATCGGGGACACTGAAGCTTTCTTT. Translation: CSVEWIGDTEAFF. The chain links TRBV29-1 to TRBJ1-1; D is unresolved. Germline V gene lookup returns CDR1 SQVTM and CDR2 ANQGSEA. The CDR3 has 13 residues. V lost 3 bases and J 3 bases, leaving 11 bases between the germline ends.

Of note for this clonotype: An end of the junction does not agree with germline; a read error may underlie this. V gene TRBV13 combines with J gene TRBJ2-7; D ambiguous. Looked up from germline, CDR1 is PRHDT and CDR2 is FYEKMQ (reference sequence). This CDR3 region has 14 residues. The CDR3 is CANSSRTETYEQYF. The CDR3 DNA follows: TGTGCCAACAGCTCCCGGACGGAAACCTACGAGCAGTACTTC.

This clonotype was observed a single time. The rearrangement uses TRBV6-5 and TRBJ1-1, with D possibly TRBD1 on 5 matching bases. CDR3 length equals 14 residues. The germline CDR1 and CDR2 sequences are MNHEY and SVGAGI. V lost 7 bases and J lost 2, with 14 bases in between. In DNA form, the CDR3 reads TGTGCCAGCACCGGACATCTTACAAACACTGAAGCTTTCTTT. Translating gives CASTGHLTNTEAFF.

This clonotype was counted ten times or more. This chain joins TRBV7-2 and TRBJ1-1; D is possibly TRBD1 (6 bases). Germline CDR1 SGHTA, CDR2 FQGNSA. V was clipped by 1 base and J by 4 bases, with 10 bases between them. This CDR3 is built from 14 residues. CDR3 residues: CASSLGAGATEAFF. CDR3 DNA sequence: TGTGCCAGCAGCTTAGGGGCAGGGGCCACTGAAGCTTTCTTT.